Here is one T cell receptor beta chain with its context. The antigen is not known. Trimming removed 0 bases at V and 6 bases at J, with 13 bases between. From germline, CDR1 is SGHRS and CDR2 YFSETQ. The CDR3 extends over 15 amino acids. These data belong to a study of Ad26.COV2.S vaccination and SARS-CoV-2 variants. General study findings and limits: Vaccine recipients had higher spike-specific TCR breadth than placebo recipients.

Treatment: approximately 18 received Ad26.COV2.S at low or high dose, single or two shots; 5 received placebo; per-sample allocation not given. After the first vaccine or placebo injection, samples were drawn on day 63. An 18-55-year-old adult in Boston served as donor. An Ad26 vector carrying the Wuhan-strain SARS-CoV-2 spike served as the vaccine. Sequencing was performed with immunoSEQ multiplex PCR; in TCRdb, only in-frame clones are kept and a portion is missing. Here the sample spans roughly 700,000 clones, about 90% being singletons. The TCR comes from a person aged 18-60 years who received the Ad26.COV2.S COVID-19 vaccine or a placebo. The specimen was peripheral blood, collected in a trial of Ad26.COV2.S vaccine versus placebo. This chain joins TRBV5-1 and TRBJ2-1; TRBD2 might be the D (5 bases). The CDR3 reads CASSLAGGSSNEQFF. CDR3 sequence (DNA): TGCGCCAGCAGCTTGGCCGGCGGGTCATCCAATGAGCAGTTCTTC.